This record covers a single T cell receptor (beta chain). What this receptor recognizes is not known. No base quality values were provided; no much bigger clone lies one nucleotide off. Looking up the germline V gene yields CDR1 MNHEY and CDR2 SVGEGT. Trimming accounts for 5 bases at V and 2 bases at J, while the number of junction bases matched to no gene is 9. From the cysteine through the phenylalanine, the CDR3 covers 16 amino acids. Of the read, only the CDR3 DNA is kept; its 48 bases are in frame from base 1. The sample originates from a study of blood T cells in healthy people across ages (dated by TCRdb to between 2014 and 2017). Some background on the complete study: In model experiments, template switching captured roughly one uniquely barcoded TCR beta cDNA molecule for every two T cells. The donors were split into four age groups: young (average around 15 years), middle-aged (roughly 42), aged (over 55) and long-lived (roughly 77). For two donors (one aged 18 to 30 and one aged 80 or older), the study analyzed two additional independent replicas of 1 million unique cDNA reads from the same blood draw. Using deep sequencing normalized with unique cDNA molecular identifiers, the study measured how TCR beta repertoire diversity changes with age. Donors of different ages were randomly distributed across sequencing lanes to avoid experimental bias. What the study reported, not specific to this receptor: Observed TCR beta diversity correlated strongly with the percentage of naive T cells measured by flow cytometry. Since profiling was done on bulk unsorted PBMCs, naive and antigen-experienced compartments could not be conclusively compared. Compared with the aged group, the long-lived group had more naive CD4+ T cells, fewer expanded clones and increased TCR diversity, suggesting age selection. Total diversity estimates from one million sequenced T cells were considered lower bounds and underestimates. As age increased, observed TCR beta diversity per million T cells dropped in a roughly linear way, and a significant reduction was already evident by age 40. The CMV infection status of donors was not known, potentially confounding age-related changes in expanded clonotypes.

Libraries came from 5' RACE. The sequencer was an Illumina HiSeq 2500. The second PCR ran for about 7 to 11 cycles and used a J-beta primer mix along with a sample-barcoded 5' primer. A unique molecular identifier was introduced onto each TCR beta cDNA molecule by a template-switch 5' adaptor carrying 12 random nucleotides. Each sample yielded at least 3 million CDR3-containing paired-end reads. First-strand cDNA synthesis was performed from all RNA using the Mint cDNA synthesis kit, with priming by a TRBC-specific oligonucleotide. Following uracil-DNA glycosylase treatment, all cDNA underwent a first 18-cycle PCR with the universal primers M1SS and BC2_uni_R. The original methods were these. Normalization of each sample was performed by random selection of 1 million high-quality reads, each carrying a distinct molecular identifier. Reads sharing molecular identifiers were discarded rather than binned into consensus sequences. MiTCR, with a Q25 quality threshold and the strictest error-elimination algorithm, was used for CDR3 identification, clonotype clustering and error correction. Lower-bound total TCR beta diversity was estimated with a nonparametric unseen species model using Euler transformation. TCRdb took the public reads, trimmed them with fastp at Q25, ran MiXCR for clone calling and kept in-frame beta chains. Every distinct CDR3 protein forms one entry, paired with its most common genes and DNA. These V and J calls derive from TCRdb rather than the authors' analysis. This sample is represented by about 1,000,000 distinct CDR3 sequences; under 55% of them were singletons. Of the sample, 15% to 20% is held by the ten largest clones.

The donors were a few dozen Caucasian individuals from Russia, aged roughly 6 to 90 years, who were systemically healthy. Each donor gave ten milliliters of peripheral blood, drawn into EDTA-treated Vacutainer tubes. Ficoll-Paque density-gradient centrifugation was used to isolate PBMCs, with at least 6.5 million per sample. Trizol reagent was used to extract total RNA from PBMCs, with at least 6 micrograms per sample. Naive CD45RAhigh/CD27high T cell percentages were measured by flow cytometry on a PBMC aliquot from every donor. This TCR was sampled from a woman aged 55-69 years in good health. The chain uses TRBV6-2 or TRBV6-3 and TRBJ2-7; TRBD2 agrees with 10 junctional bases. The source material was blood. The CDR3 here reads CASSKPLAGAAYEQYF. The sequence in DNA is TGTGCCAGCAGTAAACCCCTAGCGGGAGCTGCCTACGAGCAGTACTTC.